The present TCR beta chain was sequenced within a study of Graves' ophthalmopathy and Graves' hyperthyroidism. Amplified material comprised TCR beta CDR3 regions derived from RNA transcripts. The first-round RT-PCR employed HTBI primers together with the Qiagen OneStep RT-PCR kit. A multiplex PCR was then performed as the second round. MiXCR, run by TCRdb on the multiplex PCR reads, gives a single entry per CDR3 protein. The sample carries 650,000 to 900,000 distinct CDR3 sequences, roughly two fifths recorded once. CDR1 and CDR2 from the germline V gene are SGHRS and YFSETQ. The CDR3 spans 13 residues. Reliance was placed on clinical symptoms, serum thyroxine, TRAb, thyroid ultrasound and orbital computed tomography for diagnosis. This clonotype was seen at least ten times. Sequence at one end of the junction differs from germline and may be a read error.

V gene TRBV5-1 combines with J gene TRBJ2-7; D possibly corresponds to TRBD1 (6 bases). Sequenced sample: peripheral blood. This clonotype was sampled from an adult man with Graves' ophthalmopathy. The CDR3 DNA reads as TGTGCCAGCAGCTTAGAACAGGGCTACGAGCAGTACTTC. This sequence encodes CASSLEQGYEQYF.